This section outlines one TCR beta chain sequence together with its context. The data originate from a study of cytotoxic CD8 clonotypes in ibrutinib-treated CLL. Method: immunoSEQ multiplex PCR; TCRdb's copy keeps in-frame clones and lacks some. The table lists around 310,000 clones, roughly 80% of them singletons. Germline V lookup: CDR1 MNHEY, CDR2 SMNVEV (reference sequence). With 2 bases removed from V and 5 bases from J, the gap between germline ends came to 16 bases. CDR3 length equals 15 residues. The chain is built from TRBV27 and TRBJ2-7, with D maybe TRBD2 (7 bases). The sequence derives from a human donor with chronic lymphocytic leukemia. Sequencing used PBMCs, obtained before ibrutinib treatment. DNA for the CDR3: TGTGCCAGCAGTTTAATCCCTCGGGGGGCAAACGAGCAGTACTTC. Translated: CASSLIPRGANEQYF.